The 4 T cell receptor beta chains below were found in one sample sequenced in a study of blood T cells in healthy people across ages. Using a J-beta primer mix together with a sample-barcoded 5' primer, a second PCR was run for roughly 7 to 11 cycles. Each CDR3 protein is one row after TCRdb ran MiXCR on the 5' RACE reads. The sample has more than 650,000 distinct CDR3 sequences; approximately 53% are singletons. Material for sequencing was blood. These receptors all come from a man older than 75 in good health.

The V call is TRBV5-1, the J call TRBJ2-7; D possibly corresponds to TRBD1 (6 bases). V was clipped by 4 bases and J by 2 bases, with 13 bases between them. This CDR3 region has 14 residues. Looked up from germline, CDR1 is SGHRS and CDR2 is YFSETQ. Here the CDR3 reads CASSPGYRAYEQYF. The CDR3 DNA reads as TGCGCCAGCAGCCCCGGGTACAGGGCCTACGAGCAGTACTTC.

This chain links TRBV6-5 with TRBJ1-6; 7 nucleotides align to TRBD1. V lost 8 bases to trimming and J lost 0 bases; unmatched junction nucleotides: 7. The CDR3 covers 16 residues. Germline CDR1 and CDR2: MNHEY and SVGAGI. This CDR3 is CASSRGESSYNSPLHF. As DNA, the CDR3 is TGTGCCAGCTCCAGGGGGGAAAGCTCCTATAATTCACCCCTCCACTTT.

This clonotype was seen many times. The chain recombines TRBV28 with TRBJ2-7; D could derive from TRBD1 or TRBD2 (5 bases each). V was clipped by 4 bases and J by 2 bases, with 18 bases between them. Germline V gene sequence: CDR1 MDHEN, CDR2 SYDVKM. This CDR3 is 16 amino acids long. CDR3 coding DNA: TGTGCCAGCAGTTCATCGCCTTGGGACGGGACCTACGAGCAGTACTTC. Translating gives CASSSSPWDGTYEQYF.

This clonotype was recorded once. V usage is TRBV28 and J usage is TRBJ2-7; 7 bases map to TRBD2. CDR1 MDHEN and CDR2 SYDVKM come from the germline V gene. J lost 4 bases, V lost 7 bases, and 10 bases had no gene match. CDR3 length: 14 amino acids. The CDR3: CASTPGGDPYEQYF. For the CDR3, the DNA is TGTGCCAGCACCCCTGGGGGGGATCCTTACGAGCAGTACTTC. Supplemented by reference TRBV28 and TRBJ2-7, the full variable domain reads DVKVTQSSRYLVKRTGEKVFLECVQDMDHENMFWYRQDPGLGLRLIYFSYDVKMKEKGDIPEGYSVSREKKERFSLILESASTNQTSMYLCASTPGGDPYEQYFGPGTRLTVT.